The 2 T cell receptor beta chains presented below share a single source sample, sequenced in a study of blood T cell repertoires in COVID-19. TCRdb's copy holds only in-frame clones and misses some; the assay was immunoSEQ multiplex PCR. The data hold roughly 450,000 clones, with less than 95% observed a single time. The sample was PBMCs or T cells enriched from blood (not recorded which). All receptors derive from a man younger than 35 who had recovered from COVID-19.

The CDR3 region has the DNA TGTGCCAGCACTTTTCGACAGGGGATTGTAAGTAACTACGAGCAGTACTTC. This translates into CASTFRQGIVSNYEQYF. The chain uses TRBV28 and TRBJ2-7; 8 nucleotides match TRBD1. The length of the CDR3 is 17 residues. The germline CDR1 and CDR2 sequences are MDHEN and SYDVKM. J lost 3 bases, V lost 7 bases, and 17 bases had no gene match.

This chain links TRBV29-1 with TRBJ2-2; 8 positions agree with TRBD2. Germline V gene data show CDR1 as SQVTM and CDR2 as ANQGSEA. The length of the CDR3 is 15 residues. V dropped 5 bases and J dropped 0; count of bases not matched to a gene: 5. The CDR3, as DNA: TGCAGCGTTTCAATAGCGGGAACGAACACCGGGGAGCTGTTTTTT. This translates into CSVSIAGTNTGELFF.